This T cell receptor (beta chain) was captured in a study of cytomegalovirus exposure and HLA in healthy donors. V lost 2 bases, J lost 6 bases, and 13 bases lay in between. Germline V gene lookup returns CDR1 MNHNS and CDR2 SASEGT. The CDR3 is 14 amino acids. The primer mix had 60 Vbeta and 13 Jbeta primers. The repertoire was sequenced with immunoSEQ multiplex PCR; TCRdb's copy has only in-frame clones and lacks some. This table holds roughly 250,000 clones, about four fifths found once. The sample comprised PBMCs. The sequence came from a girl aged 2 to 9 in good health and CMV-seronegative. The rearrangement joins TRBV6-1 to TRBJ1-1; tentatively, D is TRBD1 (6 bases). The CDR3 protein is CASSERGRGSEAFF. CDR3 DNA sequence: TGTGCCAGCAGTGAAAGGGGGAGGGGGTCTGAAGCTTTCTTT.